This T cell receptor (beta chain) was profiled in a study of early T cells in non-severe SARS-CoV-2 infection (dated by TCRdb to the early 2020s). The study in broad terms: Bulk RNA from unsorted whole blood was used for TCR sequencing, so alpha and beta chains could not be paired.

Beyond this particular receptor, the publication reports: VDJdb matching was skewed toward anti-spike CD8 responses, so virus-specific expansions were likely underestimated and private and CD4 specificities were missed.

Reading from cysteine to phenylalanine, the CDR3 counts 15 amino acids. The DNA shown is the 45-base CDR3, in frame from base 1. The germline V gene supplies CDR1 KGHSH and CDR2 LQKENI. After removal of 3 bases from V and 5 bases from J, the junction retains 8 bases not matched to a gene. The library relied on 5' RACE. The sequencer was a NextSeq 500. To correct for sequencing error and PCR bias, the TCR library protocol tagged individual cDNA molecules with unique molecular identifiers. Both TCR alpha and beta chains were sequenced, and tight co-correlation was observed between alpha and beta sequence abundances in each sample. From the authors' description of their analysis: Decombinator V4 was used to perform V gene, J gene and CDR3 annotation of TCR sequences. Expanded TCRs were defined as changing significantly between any two time points under a Poisson model with p below 0.0001. Abundances of TCRs were expressed as counts per million after normalisation to the total number of TCRs sequenced in each sample. MAIT TCRs were defined by TRAV1-2 paired with TRAJ12, TRAJ20 or TRAJ33, and iNKT TCRs by TRAV10 paired with TRAJ18. A search of VDJdb, accessed on 1 November 2021, was run for TCRs annotated to CMV, EBV and SARS-CoV-2, with TCRs annotated for multiple antigens excluded. The raw public data were reprocessed by TCRdb itself: fastp quality trimming at Q25, MiXCR clonotype calling, in-frame beta chains only. Every entry covers one CDR3 protein and lists the most common genes and DNA from its rows. TCRdb's processing, not the authors', yielded these V and J calls. This sample lists around 98,000 distinct CDR3 sequences; 9.5% to 11% were detected once. The top ten clones comprise approximately 5% of the sample.

This clonotype was detected ten times or more. Which antigen it targets is not known. Base-call qualities are not available, and no considerably larger clone is one nucleotide away. The study was a case-control design nested within a healthcare worker cohort in London, UK, with weekly nasopharyngeal swab PCR tests and blood sampling. Healthcare workers were recruited during the week of the UK lockdown, between 23 and 31 March 2020, and followed weekly for up to about 15 weeks. The origin of this receptor is an adult who was a healthcare worker with PCR-confirmed SARS-CoV-2 infection or an uninfected control (not recorded which). Sequencing used whole blood. This chain is built from TRBV18 and TRBJ2-7; the junction holds 9 bases that match TRBD2. The DNA sequence follows: TGTGCCAGCTCACCTGGCGGGGGGGCCTGGGACGAGCAGTACTTC. It encodes CASSPGGGAWDEQYF.